Here is one T cell receptor (beta chain) with its context. The antigen remains unidentified. Using immunoSEQ multiplex PCR, the repertoire was profiled, and TCRdb retains in-frame clones only, with some absent. This sample has about 85,000 clones; approximately 95% occur once, and the top ten carry around a sixth. Germline-derived CDR1 and CDR2 are MNHNS and SASEGT. The ends lost 8 bases at V and 4 bases at J; junction bases unmatched: 8. The CDR3 is 14 residues long. These data come from a study of siplizumab effects on memory and regulatory T cells. Whole-study findings and limits: Siplizumab caused a significant drop in alloreactive sequences traceable to unstimulated CD4+ memory cells. In roughly 80-96% of proliferating CD4+ or CD8+ clones, a naive or memory phenotype could not be assigned.

The sample taken for sequencing was CD8+ T cells sorted from blood. The receptor's source is a human donor in good health. The V call is TRBV6-1, the J call TRBJ2-7; 10 positions match TRBD2. The CDR3 protein is CASYSGRFIYEQYF. Written as DNA, the CDR3 is TGTGCCAGCTATAGCGGGAGGTTCATTTACGAGCAGTACTTC.